Presented here are 6 T cell receptor beta chains from one specimen sequenced in a study of blood T cell repertoires in COVID-19. The method was immunoSEQ multiplex PCR; TCRdb's version includes in-frame clones alone and lacks a portion of them. Of approximately 94,000 clones in the sample, roughly 85% are singletons; the top ten hold 9% to 13%. Input material: peripheral blood. The receptors originated from a woman aged 70-85 years with acute or convalescent COVID-19.

The genes are TRBV4-2 and TRBJ2-3, with no clear D. Germline CDR1 reads LGHNA; CDR2 reads YNFKEQ. V was shortened by 0 bases and J by 10 bases, with 11 bases between the two germline ends. The CDR3 runs 13 residues. The CDR3 region is CASSQEVVAAQYF. In DNA form, the CDR3 reads TGTGCCAGCAGCCAAGAGGTCGTGGCCGCGCAGTATTTT.

The rearrangement links TRBV5-1 to TRBJ1-1; 7 bases line up with TRBD1. V shed 6 bases and J 0 bases; nucleotides not matched to a gene: 5. The CDR3 has 14 residues. CDR1 SGHRS and CDR2 YFSETQ come from the germline V gene. CDR3 bases: TGCGCCAGCATGATGGGACAGCTGAACACTGAAGCTTTCTTT. As protein: CASMMGQLNTEAFF.

The CDR3 DNA follows: TGTGCCAGCAGGAGACAGACGAACACCGGGGAGCTGTTTTTT. Protein sequence: CASRRQTNTGELFF. The gene calls are TRBV6-5 and TRBJ2-2, with D possibly being TRBD1 (5 bases). CDR1 MNHEY and CDR2 SVGAGI come from the germline V gene. The CDR3 consists of 14 residues. V lost 6 bases to trimming and J lost 0 bases, with 8 bases between them.

A note on this clone: The junction does not match germline at one end; this may be a read error. This chain joins TRBV7-8 and TRBJ2-5, with 9 bases identical to TRBD1. The germline CDR1 and CDR2 sequences are SGHVS and FQNEAQ. The CDR3 runs 11 residues. CDR3 DNA sequence: TGTGCCAGCAGCCCCGGACAGGGGCAGAACTTC. This sequence encodes CASSPGQGQNF.

This chain links TRBV12-3 or TRBV12-4 with TRBJ2-1; D not certain. This CDR3 is 13 amino acids long. V shed 5 bases and J shed 10 bases, with 15 bases lying between them. For the CDR3, the DNA is TGTGCCAGCAGTCCCCACGCCGAACGGGAGCAGTTCTTC. This gives the protein CASSPHAEREQFF.

This chain connects TRBV6-2 or TRBV6-3 to TRBJ2-3; 11 bases agree with TRBD2. V gave up 6 bases and J gave up 1 base; unmatched junction bases: 6. Germline CDR1 reads MNHEY; CDR2 reads SVGEGT. The CDR3 totals 16 residues. Written as DNA, the CDR3 is TGTGCCAGCAGCAGTGGACTAGCGGGTCGCACAGATACGCAGTATTTT. Its protein product is CASSSGLAGRTDTQYF.